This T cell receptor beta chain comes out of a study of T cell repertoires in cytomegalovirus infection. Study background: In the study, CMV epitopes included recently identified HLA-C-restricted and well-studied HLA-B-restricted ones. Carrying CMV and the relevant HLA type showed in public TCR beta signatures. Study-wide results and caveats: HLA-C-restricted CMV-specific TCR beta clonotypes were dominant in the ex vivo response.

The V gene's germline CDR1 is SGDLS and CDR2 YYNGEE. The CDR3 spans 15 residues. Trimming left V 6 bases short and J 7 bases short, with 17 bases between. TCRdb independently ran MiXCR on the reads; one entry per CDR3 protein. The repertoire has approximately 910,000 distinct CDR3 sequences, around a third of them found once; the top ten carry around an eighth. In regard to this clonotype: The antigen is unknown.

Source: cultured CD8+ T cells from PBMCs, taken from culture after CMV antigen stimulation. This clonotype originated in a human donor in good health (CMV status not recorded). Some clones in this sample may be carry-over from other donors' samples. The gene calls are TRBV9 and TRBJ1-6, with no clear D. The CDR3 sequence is CASNEQETMNSPLHF. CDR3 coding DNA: TGTGCCAGCAACGAGCAGGAGACAATGAATTCACCCCTCCACTTT. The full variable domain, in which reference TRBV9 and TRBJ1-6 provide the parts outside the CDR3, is DSGVTQTPKHLITATGQRVTLRCSPRSGDLSVYWYQQSLDQGLQFLIQYYNGEERAKGNILERFSAQQFPDLHSELNLSSLELGDSALYFCASNEQETMNSPLHFGNGTRLTVT.